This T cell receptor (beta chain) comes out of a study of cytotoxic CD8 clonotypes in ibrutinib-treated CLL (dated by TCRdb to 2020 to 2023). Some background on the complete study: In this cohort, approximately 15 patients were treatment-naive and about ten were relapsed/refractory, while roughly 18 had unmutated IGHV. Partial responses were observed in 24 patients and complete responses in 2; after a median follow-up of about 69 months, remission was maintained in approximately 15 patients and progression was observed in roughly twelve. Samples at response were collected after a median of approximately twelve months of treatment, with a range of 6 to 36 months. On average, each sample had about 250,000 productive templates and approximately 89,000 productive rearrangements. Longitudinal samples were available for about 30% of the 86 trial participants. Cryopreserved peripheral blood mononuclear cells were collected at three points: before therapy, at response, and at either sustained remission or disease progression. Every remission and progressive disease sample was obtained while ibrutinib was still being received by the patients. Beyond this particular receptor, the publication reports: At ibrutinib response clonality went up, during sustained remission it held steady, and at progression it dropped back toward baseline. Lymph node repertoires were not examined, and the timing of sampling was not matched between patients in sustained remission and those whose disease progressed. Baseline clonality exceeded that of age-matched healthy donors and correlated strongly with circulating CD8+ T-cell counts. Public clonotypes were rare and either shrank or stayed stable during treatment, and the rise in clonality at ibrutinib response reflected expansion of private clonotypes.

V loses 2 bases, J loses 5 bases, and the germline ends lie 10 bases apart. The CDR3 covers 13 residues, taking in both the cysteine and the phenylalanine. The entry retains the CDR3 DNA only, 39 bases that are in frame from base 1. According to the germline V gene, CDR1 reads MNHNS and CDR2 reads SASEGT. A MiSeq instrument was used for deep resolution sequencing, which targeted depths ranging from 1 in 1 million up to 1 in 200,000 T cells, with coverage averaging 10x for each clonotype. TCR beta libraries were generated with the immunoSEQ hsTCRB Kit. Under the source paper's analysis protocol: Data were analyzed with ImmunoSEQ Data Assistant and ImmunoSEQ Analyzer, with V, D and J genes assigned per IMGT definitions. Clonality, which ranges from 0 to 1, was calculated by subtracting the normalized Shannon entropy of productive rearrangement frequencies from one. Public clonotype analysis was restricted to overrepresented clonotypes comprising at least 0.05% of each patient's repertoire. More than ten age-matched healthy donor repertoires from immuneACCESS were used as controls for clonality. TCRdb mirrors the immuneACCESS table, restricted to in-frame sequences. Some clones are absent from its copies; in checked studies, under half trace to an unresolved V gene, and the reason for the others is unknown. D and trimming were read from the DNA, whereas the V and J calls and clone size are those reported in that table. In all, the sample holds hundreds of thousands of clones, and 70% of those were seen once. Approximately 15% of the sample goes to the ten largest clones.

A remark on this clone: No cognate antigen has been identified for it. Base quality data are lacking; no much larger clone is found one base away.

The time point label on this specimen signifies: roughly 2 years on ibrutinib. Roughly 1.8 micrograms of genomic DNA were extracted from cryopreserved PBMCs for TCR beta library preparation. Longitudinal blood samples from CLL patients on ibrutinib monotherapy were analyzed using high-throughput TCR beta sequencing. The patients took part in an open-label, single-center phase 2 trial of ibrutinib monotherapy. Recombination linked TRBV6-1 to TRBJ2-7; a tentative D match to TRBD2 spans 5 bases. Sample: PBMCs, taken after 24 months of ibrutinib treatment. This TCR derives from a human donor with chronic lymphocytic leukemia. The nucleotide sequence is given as TGTGCCAGCAGTGAATATTACGGGAACGAGCAGTACTTC. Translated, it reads CASSEYYGNEQYF.